Sequencing of this T cell receptor beta chain was carried out in a study of T cell changes during pregnancy in multiple sclerosis. Libraries were prepared by immunoSEQ multiplex PCR; TCRdb keeps only in-frame clonotypes and omits some of them. The profile shows roughly 100,000 clones, around 91% of them singletons. The sample was peripheral blood, taken after pregnancy. The sequence came from a female donor with multiple sclerosis, enrolled in a pregnancy study.

In nucleotides, the CDR3 is TGCGCCAGCAGCTCGGACAGATACACAGATACGCAGTATTTT. Translating gives CASSSDRYTDTQYF. The chain employs TRBV5-1 and TRBJ2-3; weak D call: TRBD1 (6 bases). Germline loops: CDR1 SGHRS, CDR2 YFSETQ. Trimming pared 3 bases from V and 2 bases from J, leaving 10 bases between. This CDR3 is 14 amino acids long. The full variable domain, in which reference TRBV5-1 and TRBJ2-3 provide the parts outside the CDR3, is KAGVTQTPRYLIKTRGQQVTLSCSPISGHRSVSWYQQTPGQGLQFLFEYFSETQRNKGNFPGRFSGRQFSNSRSEMNVSTLELGDSALYLCASSSDRYTDTQYFGPGTRLTVL.